This T cell receptor (beta chain) was identified during a study of tumor-infiltrating lymphocytes in primary liver carcinoma. Researchers generated TCR beta cDNA from around 0.55 ug of total RNA, relying on a constant-region primer. Libraries of TCR beta came from three nested multiplex PCR rounds with slightly modified ARM-PCR. TRBV1-TRBV30 forward primers and a C-beta reverse primer were used in the first two PCR rounds, which each ran for 9 to 10 cycles. TCRdb analysed the multiplex PCR reads with MiXCR anew, one entry per CDR3 protein. The profile shows fewer than 350,000 distinct CDR3 sequences, 65% of them singletons. In its sample, this clonotype was seen a few times. The CDR3 has 14 amino acids. Germline V gene sequence: CDR1 MNHNY, CDR2 SVGAGI (reference sequence). The V end was cut by 8 bases, the J end by 4 bases, with 16 bases between. Germline DNA was also extracted, while the blood RNA originated from unsorted whole blood.

Material for sequencing was peripheral blood. The chain employs TRBV6-6 and TRBJ2-3, with D tentatively TRBD1 (7 bases). The sequence derives from a man aged 35 to 55 with primary liver carcinoma and hepatitis B virus infection. The CDR3: CASPRGERADTQYF. The CDR3 region has the DNA TGTGCCAGCCCCAGGGGGGAAAGGGCAGATACGCAGTATTTT.